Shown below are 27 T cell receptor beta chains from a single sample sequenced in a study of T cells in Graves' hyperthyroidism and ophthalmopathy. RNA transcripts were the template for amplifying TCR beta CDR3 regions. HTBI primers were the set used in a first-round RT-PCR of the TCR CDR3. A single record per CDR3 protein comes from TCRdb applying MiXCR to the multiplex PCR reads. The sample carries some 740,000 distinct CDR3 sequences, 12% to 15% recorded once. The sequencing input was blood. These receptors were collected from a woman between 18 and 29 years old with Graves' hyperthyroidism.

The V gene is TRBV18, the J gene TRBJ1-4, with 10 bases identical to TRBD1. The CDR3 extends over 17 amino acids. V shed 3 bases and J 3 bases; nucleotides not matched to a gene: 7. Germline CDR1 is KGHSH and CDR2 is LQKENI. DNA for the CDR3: TGTGCCAGCTCACCGGGACAGGGGACCGTAGCTAATGAAAAACTGTTTTTT. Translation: CASSPGQGTVANEKLFF. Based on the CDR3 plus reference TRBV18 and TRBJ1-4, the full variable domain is NAGVMQNPRHLVRRRGQEARLRCSPMKGHSHVYWYRQLPEEGLKFMVYLQKENIIDESGMPKERFSAEFPKEGPSILRIQQVVRGDSAAYFCASSPGQGTVANEKLFFGSGTQLSVL.

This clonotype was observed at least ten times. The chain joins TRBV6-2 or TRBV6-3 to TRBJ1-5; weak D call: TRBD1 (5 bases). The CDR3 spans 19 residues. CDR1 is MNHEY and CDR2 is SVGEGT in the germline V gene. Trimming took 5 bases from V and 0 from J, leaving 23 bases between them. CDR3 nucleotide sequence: TGTGCCAGCAGTCCGCTTGATTTTTTGGTGGGGGATAGCAATCAGCCCCAGCATTTT. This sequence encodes CASSPLDFLVGDSNQPQHF.

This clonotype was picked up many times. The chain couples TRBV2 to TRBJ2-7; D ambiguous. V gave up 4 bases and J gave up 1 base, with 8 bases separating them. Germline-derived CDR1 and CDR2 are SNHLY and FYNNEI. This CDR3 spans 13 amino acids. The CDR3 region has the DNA TGTGCCAGCAGTGGTAGGGAATCCTACGAGCAGTACTTC. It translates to CASSGRESYEQYF.

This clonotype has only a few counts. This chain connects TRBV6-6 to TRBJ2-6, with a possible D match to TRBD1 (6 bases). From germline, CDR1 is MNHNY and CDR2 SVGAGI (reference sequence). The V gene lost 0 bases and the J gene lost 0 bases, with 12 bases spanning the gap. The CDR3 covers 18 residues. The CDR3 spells CASSYSGRGYSGANVLTF. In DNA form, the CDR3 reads TGTGCCAGCAGTTACTCGGGCAGGGGCTACTCTGGGGCCAACGTCCTGACTTTC.

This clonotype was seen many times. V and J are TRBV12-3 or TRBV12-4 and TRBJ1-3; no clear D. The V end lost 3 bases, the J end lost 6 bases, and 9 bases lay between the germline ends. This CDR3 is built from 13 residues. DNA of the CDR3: TGTGCCAGCAGTTTTGGTGCTCAAAACACCATATATTTT. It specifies CASSFGAQNTIYF.

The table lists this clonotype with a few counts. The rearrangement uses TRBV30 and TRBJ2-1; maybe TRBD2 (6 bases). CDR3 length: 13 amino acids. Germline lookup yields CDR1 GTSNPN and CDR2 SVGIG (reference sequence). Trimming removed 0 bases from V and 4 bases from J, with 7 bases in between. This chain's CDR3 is CAWSVREYNEQFF. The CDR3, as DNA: TGTGCCTGGAGTGTTCGGGAGTACAATGAGCAGTTCTTC.

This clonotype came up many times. The CDR3 sequence: CASSLLAAQETQYF. In DNA, the CDR3 is TGTGCCAGCAGTTTATTAGCGGCCCAAGAGACCCAGTACTTC. The V call is TRBV28, the J call TRBJ2-5; TRBD2 is a possible D gene (6 bases). V lost 1 base and J 1 base, leaving 7 bases between the germline ends. This CDR3 has 14 amino acids. The germline CDR1 and CDR2 sequences are MDHEN and SYDVKM.

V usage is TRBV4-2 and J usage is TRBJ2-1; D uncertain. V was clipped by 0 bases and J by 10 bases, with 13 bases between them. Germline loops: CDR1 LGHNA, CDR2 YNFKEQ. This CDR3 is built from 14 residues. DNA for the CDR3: TGTGCCAGCAGCCAAGACCCTGGCGATCGGGAGCAGTTCTTC. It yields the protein CASSQDPGDREQFF.

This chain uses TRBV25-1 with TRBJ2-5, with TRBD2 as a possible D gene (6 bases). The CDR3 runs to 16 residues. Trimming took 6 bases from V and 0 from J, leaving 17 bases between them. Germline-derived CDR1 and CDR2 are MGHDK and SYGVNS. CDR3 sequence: CASRSRDFLYQETQYF. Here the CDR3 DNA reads TGTGCCAGCAGGAGCCGGGACTTCTTGTACCAAGAGACCCAGTACTTC.

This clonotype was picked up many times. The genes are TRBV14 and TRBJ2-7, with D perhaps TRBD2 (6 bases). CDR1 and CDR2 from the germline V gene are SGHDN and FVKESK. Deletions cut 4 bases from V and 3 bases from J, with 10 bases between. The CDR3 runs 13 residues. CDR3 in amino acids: CASSRGLNYEQYF. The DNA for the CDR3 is TGTGCCAGCAGCCGGGGACTTAACTACGAGCAGTACTTC. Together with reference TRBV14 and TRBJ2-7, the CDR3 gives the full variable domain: EAGVTQFPSHSVIEKGQTVTLRCDPISGHDNLYWYRRVMGKEIKFLLHFVKESKQDESGMPNNRFLAERTGGTYSTLKVQPAELEDSGVYFCASSRGLNYEQYFGPGTRLTVT.

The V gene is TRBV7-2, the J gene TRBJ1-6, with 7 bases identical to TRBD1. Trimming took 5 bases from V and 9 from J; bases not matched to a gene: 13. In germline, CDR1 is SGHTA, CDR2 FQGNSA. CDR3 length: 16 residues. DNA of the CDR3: TGTGCCAGCAGCCCCACACAGGGGATTAGGGGTTCACCCCTCCACTTT. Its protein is CASSPTQGIRGSPLHF.

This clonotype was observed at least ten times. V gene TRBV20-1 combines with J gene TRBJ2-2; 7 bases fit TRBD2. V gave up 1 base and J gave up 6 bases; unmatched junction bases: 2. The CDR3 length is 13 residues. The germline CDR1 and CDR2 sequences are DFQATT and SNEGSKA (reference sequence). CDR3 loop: CSARAREAGELFF. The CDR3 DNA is TGCAGTGCTAGAGCACGGGAGGCCGGGGAGCTGTTTTTT.

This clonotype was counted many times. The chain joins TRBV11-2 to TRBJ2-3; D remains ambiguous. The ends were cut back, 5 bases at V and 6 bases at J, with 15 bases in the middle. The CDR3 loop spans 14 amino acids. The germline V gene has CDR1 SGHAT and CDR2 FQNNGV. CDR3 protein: CASSPPRSVDTQYF. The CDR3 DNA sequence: TGTGCCAGCAGCCCCCCTAGAAGCGTGGATACGCAGTATTTT.

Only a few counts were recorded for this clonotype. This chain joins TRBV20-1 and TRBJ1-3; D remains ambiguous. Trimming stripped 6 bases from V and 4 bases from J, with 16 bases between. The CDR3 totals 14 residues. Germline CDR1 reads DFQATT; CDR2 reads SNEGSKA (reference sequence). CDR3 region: CSAGNKERGNTIYF. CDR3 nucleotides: TGCAGTGCGGGGAACAAGGAAAGGGGAAACACCATATATTTT.

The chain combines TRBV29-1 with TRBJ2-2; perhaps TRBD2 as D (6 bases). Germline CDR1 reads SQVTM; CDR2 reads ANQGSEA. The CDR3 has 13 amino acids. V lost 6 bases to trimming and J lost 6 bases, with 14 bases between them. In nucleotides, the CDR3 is TGCAGCGTCCGGAGACTAGGGGCCGGGGAGCTGTTTTTT. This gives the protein CSVRRLGAGELFF.

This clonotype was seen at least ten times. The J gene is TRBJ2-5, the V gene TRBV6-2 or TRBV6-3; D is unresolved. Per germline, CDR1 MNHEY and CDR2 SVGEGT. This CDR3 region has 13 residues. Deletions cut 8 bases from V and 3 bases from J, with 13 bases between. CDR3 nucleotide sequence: TGTGCCAGCGTTAGGCAGGCGGAAGAGACCCAGTACTTC. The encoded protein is CASVRQAEETQYF.

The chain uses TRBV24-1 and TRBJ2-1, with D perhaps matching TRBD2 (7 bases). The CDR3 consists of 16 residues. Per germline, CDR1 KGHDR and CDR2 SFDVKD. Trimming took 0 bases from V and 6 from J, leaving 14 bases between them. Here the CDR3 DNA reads TGTGCCACCAGTGATTTGGGGGGGGCCCAAATCAATGAGCAGTTCTTC. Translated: CATSDLGGAQINEQFF.

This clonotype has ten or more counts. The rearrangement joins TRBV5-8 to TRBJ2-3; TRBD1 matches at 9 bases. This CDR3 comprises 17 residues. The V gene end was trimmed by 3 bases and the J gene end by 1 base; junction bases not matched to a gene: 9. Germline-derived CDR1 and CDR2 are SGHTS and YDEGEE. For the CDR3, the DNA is TGTGCCAGCAGCTGTGGGACAGGGCAAAAGTGCACAGATACGCAGTATTTT. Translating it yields CASSCGTGQKCTDTQYF.

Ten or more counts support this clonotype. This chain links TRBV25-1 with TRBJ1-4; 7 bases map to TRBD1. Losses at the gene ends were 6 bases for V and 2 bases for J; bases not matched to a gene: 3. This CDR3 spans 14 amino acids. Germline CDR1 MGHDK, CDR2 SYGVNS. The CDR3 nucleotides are TGTGCCAGCAGCCAGGGGGGGACTAATGAAAAACTGTTTTTT. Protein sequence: CASSQGGTNEKLFF.

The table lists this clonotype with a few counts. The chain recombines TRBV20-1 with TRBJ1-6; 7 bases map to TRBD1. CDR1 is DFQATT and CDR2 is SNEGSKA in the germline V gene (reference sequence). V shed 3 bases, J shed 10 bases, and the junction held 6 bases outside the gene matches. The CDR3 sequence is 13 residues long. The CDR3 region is CSASKGQASPLHF. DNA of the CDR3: TGCAGTGCTAGTAAAGGACAGGCCTCACCCCTCCACTTT.

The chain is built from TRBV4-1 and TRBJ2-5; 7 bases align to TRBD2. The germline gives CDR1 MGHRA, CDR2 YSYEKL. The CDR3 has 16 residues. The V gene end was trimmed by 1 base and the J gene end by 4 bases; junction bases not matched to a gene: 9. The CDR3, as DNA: TGCGCCAGCAGCCAAGTTGCCCGACTAGCTGGAGAGACCCAGTACTTC. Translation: CASSQVARLAGETQYF.

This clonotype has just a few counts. CDR3 coding DNA: TGCGCCAGCAACAGGAGGGGGAACCGCACTGAAGCTTTCTTT. Protein sequence: CASNRRGNRTEAFF. The V and J genes are TRBV5-1 and TRBJ1-1, with TRBD1 as a possible D gene (6 bases). The CDR3 runs to 14 residues. The V gene's germline CDR1 is SGHRS and CDR2 YFSETQ. V shed 6 bases and J shed 4 bases, with 16 bases lying between them.

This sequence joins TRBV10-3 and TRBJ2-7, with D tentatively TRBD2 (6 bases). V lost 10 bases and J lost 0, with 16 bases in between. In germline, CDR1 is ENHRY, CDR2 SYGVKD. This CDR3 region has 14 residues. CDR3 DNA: TGTGCCACGAGCCGGGACTCGTTCTCCTACGAGCAGTACTTC. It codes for CATSRDSFSYEQYF.

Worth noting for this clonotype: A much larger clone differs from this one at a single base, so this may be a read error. CDR3 DNA sequence: TGTGCCAGCAGTGGGACTAGCGGGATCTACGAGCAGTACTTC. As protein: CASSGTSGIYEQYF. The rearrangement uses TRBV2 and TRBJ2-7, with 12 bases that match TRBD2. CDR3 length equals 14 residues. J was trimmed by 3 bases and V by 4 bases; bases with no gene match: 1. Germline values: CDR1 SNHLY, CDR2 FYNNEI.

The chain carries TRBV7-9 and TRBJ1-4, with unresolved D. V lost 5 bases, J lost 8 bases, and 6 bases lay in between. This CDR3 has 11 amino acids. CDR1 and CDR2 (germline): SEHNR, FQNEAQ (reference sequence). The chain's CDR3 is CASSTAEKLFF. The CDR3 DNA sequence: TGTGCCAGCAGCACCGCCGAAAAACTGTTTTTT.

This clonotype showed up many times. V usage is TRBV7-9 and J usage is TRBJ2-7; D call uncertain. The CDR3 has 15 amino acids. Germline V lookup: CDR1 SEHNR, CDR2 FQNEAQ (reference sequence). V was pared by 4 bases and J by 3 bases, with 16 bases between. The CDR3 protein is CASSSLAGRGYEQYF. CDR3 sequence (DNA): TGTGCCAGCAGCTCTTTGGCCGGTCGTGGCTACGAGCAGTACTTC.

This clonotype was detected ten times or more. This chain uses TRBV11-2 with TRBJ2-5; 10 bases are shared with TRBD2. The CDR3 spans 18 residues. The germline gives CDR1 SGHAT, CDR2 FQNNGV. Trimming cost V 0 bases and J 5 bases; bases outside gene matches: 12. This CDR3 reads CASSLDFSGRAEWETQYF. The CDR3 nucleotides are TGTGCCAGCAGCTTAGATTTCAGCGGGAGGGCCGAATGGGAGACCCAGTACTTC.